This T cell receptor beta chain was captured in a study of T cell repertoires in cytomegalovirus infection. Germline CDR1 is SGHVS and CDR2 is FQNEAQ. The CDR3 runs to 17 residues. The trim removed 6 bases at V and 5 bases at J, leaving 13 bases unmatched. This clonotype has ten or more counts. Its antigen is not known. TCRdb re-called the reads with MiXCR, one entry per CDR3 protein. The data hold about 60,000 distinct CDR3 sequences, with about 30% observed a single time. The genes are TRBV7-8 and TRBJ1-4, with 9 bases matching TRBD1. The source of this sequence is a human donor in good health (CMV status not recorded). Some clones in this sample may be carry-over from other donors' samples. Sequencing was carried out using PBMCs, sequenced either directly or after in vitro stimulation (not recorded which). CDR3 protein: CASSLPPRGTGNEKLFF. CDR3 DNA: TGTGCCAGCAGTCTCCCCCCCCGTGGGACAGGGAATGAAAAACTGTTTTTT. The variable domain in full, completed from reference TRBV7-8 and TRBJ1-4, reads GAGVSQSPRYKVAKRGQDVALRCDPISGHVSLFWYQQALGQGPEFLTYFQNEAQLDKSGLPSDRFFAERPEGSVSTLKIQRTQQEDSAVYLCASSLPPRGTGNEKLFFGSGTQLSVL.